This T cell receptor (beta chain) derives from a study of T cell responses to AZD1222 COVID-19 vaccine. Sequenced by immunoSEQ multiplex PCR; TCRdb stores in-frame clones only, minus some. This table holds roughly 120,000 clones, approximately 91% found once. The CDR3 contains 16 residues. Trimming took off 3 bases at V and 7 bases at J, with 19 bases between the two ends. CDR1 is LNHDA, CDR2 SQIVND, per germline (reference sequence). This TCR came from an adult in good health. The sample in question was peripheral blood, obtained on day 0 of AZD1222 vaccination. The chain couples TRBV19 to TRBJ1-5; no reliable D call. This CDR3 reads CASSILGATTGQPQHF. The CDR3 nucleotides read TGTGCCAGTAGTATTCTCGGCGCTACGACGGGACAGCCCCAGCATTTT.